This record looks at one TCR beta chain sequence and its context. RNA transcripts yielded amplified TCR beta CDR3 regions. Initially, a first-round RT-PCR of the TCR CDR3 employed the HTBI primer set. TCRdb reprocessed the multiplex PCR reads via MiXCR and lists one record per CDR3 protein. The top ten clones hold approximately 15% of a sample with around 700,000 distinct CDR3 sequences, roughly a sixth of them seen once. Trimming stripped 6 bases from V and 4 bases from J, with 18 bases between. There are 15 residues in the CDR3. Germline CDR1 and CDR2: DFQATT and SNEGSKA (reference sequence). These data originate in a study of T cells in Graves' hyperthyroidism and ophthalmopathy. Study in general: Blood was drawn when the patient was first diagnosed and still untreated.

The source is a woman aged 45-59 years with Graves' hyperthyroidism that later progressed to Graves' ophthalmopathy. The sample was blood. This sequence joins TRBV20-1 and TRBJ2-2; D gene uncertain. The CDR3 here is CSASPLRDRTGELFF. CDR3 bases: TGCAGTGCCTCGCCCTTAAGGGATCGCACCGGGGAGCTGTTTTTT.